This is a list of T cell receptor beta chains from one sample in a study of response to subunit inactivated influenza vaccine. TCRdb re-analysed the RT-PCR reads in MiXCR, keeping a single row per CDR3 protein. Among roughly 700,000 distinct CDR3 sequences listed, 15% to 19% were seen once. Sequenced here: PBMCs from blood, sampled about 11 days after vaccination. The receptors were sampled from a man between 45 and 60 years old who received an inactivated influenza vaccine. Both conserved end residues are part of each CDR3. The D gene is left open where the match is weak. Rows give clone size only sometimes, using once, few, many, or a class for an expanded clone.

cdr3_aa | cdr3_nt | d_call | clone_size | j_call | v_call
CASSLAQGTSYEQYF | TGTGCCAGCAGCTTAGCCCAGGGGACCTCCTACGAGCAGTACTTC | - | few | TRBJ2-7 | TRBV7-2
CASSVLTGSEQYF | TGTGCCAGCAGCGTCCTGACAGGGAGCGAGCAGTACTTC | TRBD1 | few | TRBJ2-7 | TRBV7-9
CASSYKVGWRAYNEQFF | TGTGCCAGCAGTTACAAAGTGGGGTGGAGGGCCTACAATGAGCAGTTCTTC | - | few | TRBJ2-1 | TRBV6-2/TRBV6-3
CAISLTGNQPQHF | TGTGCCATCAGCCTGACAGGCAATCAGCCCCAGCATTTT | - | - | TRBJ1-5 | TRBV10-3
CASSLYWARGNEQFF | TGTGCCAGCAGTTTGTATTGGGCCCGGGGTAATGAGCAGTTCTTC | - | few | TRBJ2-1 | TRBV27
CASSLGSRPPPGYTF | TGTGCCAGCAGCCTCGGGTCCCGACCACCTCCTGGCTACACCTTC | - | few | TRBJ1-2 | TRBV4-2
CASSRLAAQETQYF | TGTGCCAGCAGTCGGCTAGCGGCCCAAGAGACCCAGTACTTC | TRBD2 | few | TRBJ2-5 | TRBV2
CSVSSRSAGYEQYF | TGCAGCGTTTCGAGTAGGTCAGCGGGCTACGAGCAGTACTTC | - | many | TRBJ2-7 | TRBV29-1
CSAWSWGQGYEQYF | TGCAGTGCTTGGTCGTGGGGACAGGGTTACGAGCAGTACTTC | TRBD1 | - | TRBJ2-7 | TRBV20-1
CASSFGLAHNEQFF | TGTGCCAGCAGCTTCGGACTAGCGCACAATGAGCAGTTCTTC | TRBD2 | many | TRBJ2-1 | TRBV7-8
CASSGSQDLEQYF | TGTGCCAGCAGCGGCTCACAGGACCTCGAGCAGTACTTC | - | few | TRBJ2-7 | TRBV2
CAMENIQYF | TGTGCCATGGAGAACATTCAGTACTTC | - | - | TRBJ2-4 | TRBV27
CAFRGGSTGELFF | TGTGCCTTCAGGGGAGGTAGCACCGGGGAGCTGTTTTTT | - | few | TRBJ2-2 | TRBV10-3
CASSLGDGRAKNIQYF | TGTGCCAGCAGCCTAGGGGACGGGCGAGCCAAAAACATTCAGTACTTC | - | few | TRBJ2-4 | TRBV5-4
CASSLSNSGDTQYF | TGTGCCAGCAGTTTATCGAACTCTGGAGATACGCAGTATTTT | - | - | TRBJ2-3 | TRBV12-3/TRBV12-4
CGVATGDGYTF | TGCGGCGTTGCGACAGGGGATGGCTACACCTTC | TRBD1 | - | TRBJ1-2 | TRBV29-1
CATSRDLEAWSSSYEQYF | TGTGCCACCAGCAGAGATTTGGAGGCCTGGAGTAGCTCCTACGAGCAGTACTTC | - | - | TRBJ2-7 | TRBV15
CGSSIGSGETQYF | TGTGGCAGTAGTATAGGTTCTGGAGAGACCCAGTACTTC | - | - | TRBJ2-5 | TRBV19
CASSQDGGTGYEAFF | TGCGCCAGCAGCCAAGATGGGGGGACGGGATATGAAGCTTTCTTT | - | - | TRBJ1-1 | TRBV4-3
CASSSYKQGTDTQYF | TGCGCCAGCAGCTCATATAAACAGGGCACAGATACGCAGTATTTT | - | few | TRBJ2-3 | TRBV5-1
CASSFPGQGTGKAYF | TGTGCCAGCAGCTTCCCCGGACAGGGGACAGGCAAGGCGTACTTC | TRBD1 | few | TRBJ2-7 | TRBV11-2
CATSRDPDSNQPQHF | TGTGCCACCAGCAGAGATCCAGATAGCAATCAGCCCCAGCATTTT | - | few | TRBJ1-5 | TRBV15
CASSAGQGWALETQYF | TGTGCCAGCAGCGCCGGACAGGGTTGGGCTTTGGAGACCCAGTACTTC | TRBD1 | - | TRBJ2-5 | TRBV11-2
CASSNSGGQINEQFF | TGTGCCAGCAGCAATAGCGGGGGCCAGATCAATGAGCAGTTCTTC | TRBD2 | many | TRBJ2-1 | TRBV6-1
CASSLGFGARNNEQFF | TGTGCCAGCAGCTTAGGGTTCGGGGCAAGGAACAATGAGCAGTTCTTC | - | many | TRBJ2-1 | TRBV7-9
CASSSSGGTTGELFF | TGCGCCAGCAGCTCTTCCGGGGGGACCACCGGGGAGCTGTTTTTT | TRBD2 | - | TRBJ2-2 | TRBV5-1
CASSQRSANYGYTF | TGTGCCAGCAGCCAGCGGTCGGCTAACTATGGCTACACCTTC | - | few | TRBJ1-2 | TRBV3-1
CASSQGAGHAREQYF | TGTGCCAGCAGCCAAGGGGCGGGACACGCGAGAGAGCAGTACTTC | - | - | TRBJ2-7 | TRBV3-1
CASSPPSLAKNIQYF | TGTGCCAGCAGTCCTCCGAGCTTAGCCAAAAACATTCAGTACTTC | - | many | TRBJ2-4 | TRBV28